The T cell receptor (beta chain) described here comes from a study of cytomegalovirus exposure and HLA in healthy donors. The sample holds one count of this clone. Its antigen is still unknown. Germline assignment: CDR1 SGHNT and CDR2 YENEEA. The CDR3 has 15 amino acids. V lost 5 bases, J lost 6 bases, and 17 bases lay in between. The PCR made use of 60 Vbeta and 13 Jbeta primers. TCRdb's table, derived via immunoSEQ multiplex PCR, lists solely in-frame clones and lacks some. The data hold approximately 100,000 clones, with around three quarters observed a single time. Study findings and constraints: Some V segments, TRBV6-2 and TRBV6-3 among them, were indistinguishable and were therefore excluded. A previous analysis found most TCR beta V segments productive roughly 87% or roughly 30% of the time.

The receptor comes from a female donor in good health and CMV-seropositive. This chain connects TRBV11-3 to TRBJ2-1; D is perhaps TRBD1 (6 bases). Specimen: PBMCs. The CDR3 DNA follows: TGTGCCAGCAGCCGCTCCCACCAGGGGACCAATGAGCAGTTCTTC. Protein: CASSRSHQGTNEQFF.